The sequence of this T cell receptor (beta chain) was determined in a study of human T cells and chemical hapten exposure. Unmatched junction bases numbered 15, after V lost 5 bases and J lost 3 bases. Per germline, CDR1 MNHNY and CDR2 SVGAGI (reference sequence). CDR3 length: 17 residues. TCRdb re-analysed the RACE reads in MiXCR, keeping a single row per CDR3 protein. This table holds around 300,000 distinct CDR3 sequences, 6% to 8.5% found once. Time point indicated: patch test 1, 2 weeks after DPC sensitization. Treatment here: therapeutic diphenylcyclopropenone sensitization with weekly scalp DPC. Alopecia patients between 18 and 70 years old and suitable for DPC were used as donors.

This receptor was taken from a woman between 18 and 29 years old with alopecia areata. Some clones in this sample may be carry-over from other donors' samples. The chain combines TRBV6-6 with TRBJ2-7; 8 bases are a match to TRBD1. This specimen consisted of whole blood, obtained in connection with sensitization to the hapten diphenylcyclopropenone (DPC). The CDR3 sequence: CASSPKTGVSRDYEQYF. In DNA, the CDR3 is TGTGCCAGCAGTCCCAAGACAGGGGTCAGTCGAGACTACGAGCAGTACTTC.